This TCR beta chain was identified in a study of beta chain features in type 1 diabetes. Study-level points and caveats: Type 1 diabetes patients had TCRB CDR3s that were shorter (moderately but significantly so) in all four CD4+ subsets.

On average, the one heparinised blood draw given by each donor was about 100 mL. The CDR3 sequence is 16 residues long. The germline V gene has CDR1 SGHRS and CDR2 YFSETQ. The J segment lost 9 bases and the V segment lost 4 bases, leaving 17 bases of the junction unmatched. The entirety of the isolated RNA underwent reverse transcription, so expressed TCRB transcripts were sequenced. The table came from immunoSEQ multiplex PCR; TCRdb's copy has only in-frame clones and leaves some out. The sample records about 190,000 clones, approximately 8% being singletons. This clone was counted a few times. Its antigen remains unknown.

The source material was central memory CD4+ T cells from blood. This TCR was recovered from a woman aged 40 to 50 with type 1 diabetes. The chain is built from TRBV5-1 and TRBJ2-5, with TRBD1 identical over 8 bases. The CDR3 DNA sequence: TGCGCCAGCAGCCCAAGGACAGGGAATGAAAACGCTGCCCAGTACTTC. It specifies CASSPRTGNENAAQYF.